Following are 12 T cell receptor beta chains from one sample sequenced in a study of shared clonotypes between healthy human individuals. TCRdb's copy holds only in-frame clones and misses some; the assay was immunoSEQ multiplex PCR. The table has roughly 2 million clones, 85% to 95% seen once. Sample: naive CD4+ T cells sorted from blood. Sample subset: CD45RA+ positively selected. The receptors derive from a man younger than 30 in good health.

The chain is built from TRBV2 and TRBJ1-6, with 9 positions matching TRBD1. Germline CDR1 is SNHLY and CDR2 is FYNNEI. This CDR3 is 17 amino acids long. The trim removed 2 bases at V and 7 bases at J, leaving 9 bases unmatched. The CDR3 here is CASSERGQGLGNSPLHF. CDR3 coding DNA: TGTGCCAGCAGTGAAAGGGGACAGGGTCTTGGAAATTCACCCCTCCACTTT.

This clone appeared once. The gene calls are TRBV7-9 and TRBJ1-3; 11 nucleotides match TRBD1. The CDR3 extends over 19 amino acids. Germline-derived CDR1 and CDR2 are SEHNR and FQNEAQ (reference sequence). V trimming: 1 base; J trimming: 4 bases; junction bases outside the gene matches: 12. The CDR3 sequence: CASSLERWTGGLEGNTIYF. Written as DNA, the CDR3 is TGTGCCAGCAGCTTAGAGAGATGGACAGGGGGCTTAGAAGGAAACACCATATATTTT.

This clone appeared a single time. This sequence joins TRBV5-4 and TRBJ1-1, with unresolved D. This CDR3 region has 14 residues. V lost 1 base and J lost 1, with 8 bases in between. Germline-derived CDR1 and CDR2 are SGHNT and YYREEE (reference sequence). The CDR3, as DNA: TGTGCCAGCAGCTTGAGGGAGGAGAACACTGAAGCTTTCTTT. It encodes CASSLREENTEAFF.

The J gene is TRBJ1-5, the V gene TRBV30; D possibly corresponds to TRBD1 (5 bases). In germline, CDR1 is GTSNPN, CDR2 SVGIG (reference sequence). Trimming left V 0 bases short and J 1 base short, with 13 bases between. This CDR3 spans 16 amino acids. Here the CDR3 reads CAWSVLGRGSNQPQHF. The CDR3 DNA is TGTGCCTGGAGTGTACTGGGGAGGGGCAGCAATCAGCCCCAGCATTTT.

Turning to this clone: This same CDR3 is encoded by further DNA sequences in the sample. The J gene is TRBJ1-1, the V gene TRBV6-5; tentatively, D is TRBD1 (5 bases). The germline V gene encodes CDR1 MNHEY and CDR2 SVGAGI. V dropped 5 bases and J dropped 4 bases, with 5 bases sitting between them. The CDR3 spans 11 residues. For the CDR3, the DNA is TGTGCCAGCAGTGGGGGCACTGAAGCTTTCTTT. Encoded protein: CASSGGTEAFF.

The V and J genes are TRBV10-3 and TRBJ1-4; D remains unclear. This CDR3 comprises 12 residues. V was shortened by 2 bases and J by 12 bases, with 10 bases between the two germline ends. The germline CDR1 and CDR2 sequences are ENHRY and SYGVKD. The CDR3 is CAISEGPLELFF. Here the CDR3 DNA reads TGTGCCATCAGTGAGGGGCCGTTAGAACTGTTTTTT.

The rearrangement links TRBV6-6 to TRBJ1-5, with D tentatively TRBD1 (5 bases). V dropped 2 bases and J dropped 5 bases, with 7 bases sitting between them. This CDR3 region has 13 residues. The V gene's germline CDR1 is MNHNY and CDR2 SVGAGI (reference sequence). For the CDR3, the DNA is TGTGCCAGCAGTTACGCGGGGGATCAGCCCCAGCATTTT. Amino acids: CASSYAGDQPQHF.

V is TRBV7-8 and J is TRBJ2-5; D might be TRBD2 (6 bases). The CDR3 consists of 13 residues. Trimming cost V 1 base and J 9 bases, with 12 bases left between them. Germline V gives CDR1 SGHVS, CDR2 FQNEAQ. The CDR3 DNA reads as TGTGCCAGCAGCTTAGAGTTAGCGGTGGCCCAGTACTTC. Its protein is CASSLELAVAQYF.

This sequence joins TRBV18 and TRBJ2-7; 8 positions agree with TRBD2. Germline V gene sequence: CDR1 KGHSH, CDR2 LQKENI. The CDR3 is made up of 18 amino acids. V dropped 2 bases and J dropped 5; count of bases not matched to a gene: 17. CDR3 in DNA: TGTGCCAGCTCACCAAGGGGCTCCCAGCGGGGGCGAAAAAACGAGCAGTACTTC. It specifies CASSPRGSQRGRKNEQYF. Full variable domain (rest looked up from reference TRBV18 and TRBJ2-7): NAGVMQNPRHLVRRRGQEARLRCSPMKGHSHVYWYRQLPEEGLKFMVYLQKENIIDESGMPKERFSAEFPKEGPSILRIQQVVRGDSAAYFCASSPRGSQRGRKNEQYFGPGTRLTVT.

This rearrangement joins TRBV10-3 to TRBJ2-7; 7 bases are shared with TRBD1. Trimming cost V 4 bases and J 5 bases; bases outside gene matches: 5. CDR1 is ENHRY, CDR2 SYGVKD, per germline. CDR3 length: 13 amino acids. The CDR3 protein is CAISGNRGHEQYF. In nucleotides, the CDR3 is TGTGCCATCAGTGGTAACAGGGGCCACGAGCAGTACTTC.

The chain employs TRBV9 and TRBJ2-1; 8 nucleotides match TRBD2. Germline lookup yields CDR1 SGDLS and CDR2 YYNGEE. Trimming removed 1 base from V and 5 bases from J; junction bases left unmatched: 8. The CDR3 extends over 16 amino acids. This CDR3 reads CASSVNSGSLHNEQFF. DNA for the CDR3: TGTGCCAGCAGCGTAAACAGCGGGAGTTTGCACAATGAGCAGTTCTTC.

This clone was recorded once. CDR3 sequence (DNA): TGCGCCAGCAGCACTACAGGGGGCGCAGGTCGGGGCTATGGCTACACCTTC. Its protein is CASSTTGGAGRGYGYTF. This chain links TRBV4-1 with TRBJ1-2; 9 bases agree with TRBD1. Trimming cost V 5 bases and J 4 bases; bases outside gene matches: 14. The CDR3 covers 17 residues. Germline CDR1 reads MGHRA; CDR2 reads YSYEKL.